This T cell receptor beta chain was profiled in a study of T cells after posttransplantation cyclophosphamide. Study-wide results and caveats: Donor-recipient repertoire similarity was low at 1-2 months, rising over year one.

Clones were sequenced by immunoSEQ multiplex PCR, and TCRdb holds only the in-frame ones, with some missing. This sample carries about 30,000 clones, none of them present only once. Many counts were recorded for this clone. What it binds is not known. The CDR3 is 13 amino acids. Germline CDR1 and CDR2: ENHRY and SYGVKD. V dropped 8 bases and J dropped 7; count of bases not matched to a gene: 6. This receptor was identified in a woman aged 60-75 years in good health, CMV-negative, and a related stem cell transplant donor. The rearrangement joins TRBV10-3 to TRBJ2-7; 12 nucleotides match TRBD2. The sequenced sample consisted of PBMCs. CDR3 coding DNA: TGTGCCATCTCGGGACTAGCGGGTAAGGAGCAGTACTTC. This codes for CAISGLAGKEQYF.